This is a list of T cell receptor beta chains from one sample in a study of shared clonotypes between healthy human individuals. Sequenced by immunoSEQ multiplex PCR; TCRdb stores in-frame clones only, minus some. The data hold under 550,000 clones, with almost 97% observed a single time. Sample: naive CD4+ T cells sorted from blood. Receptors were obtained from a woman under 40 in good health. The CDR3 runs from the conserved cysteine through the conserved F or W. The D gene is left open where the match is weak. Where a row states a size, it is once, few, many or the class of an expanded clone; other rows omit it.

TRBV29-1,TRBJ2-7,NA,NA,TGCAGCGTTGTTTTCGGCTACGAGCAGTACTTC,CSVVFGYEQYF
TRBV2,TRBJ2-5,TRBD2,NA,TGTGCCAGCAGTGAATTAGCGGGAGTAGGAGAGACCCAGTACTTC,CASSELAGVGETQYF
TRBV6-5,TRBJ1-1,NA,once,TGTGCCAGCAGTTCGCGGGTGGTGAACACTGAAGCTTTCTTT,CASSSRVVNTEAFF
TRBV6-5,TRBJ1-5,NA,NA,TGTGCCAGCAGCGTTCAGGGCAATCAGCCCCAGCATTTT,CASSVQGNQPQHF
TRBV5-6,TRBJ1-2,TRBD1,once,TGTGCCAGCACCAATGACAGGGGCTATGGCTACACCTTC,CASTNDRGYGYTF
TRBV2,TRBJ2-1,NA,NA,TGTGCCAGTAACCAACACAGGGTTGCCTACAATGAGCAGTTCTTC,CASNQHRVAYNEQFF
TRBV15,TRBJ2-7,TRBD1,NA,TGTGCCACCAGCAGGGGACAGGGGAAAGACACCTACGAGCAGTACTTC,CATSRGQGKDTYEQYF
TRBV7-2,TRBJ2-7,NA,NA,TGTGCCAGCAGCCCTAGGGGGGGCGGCTCCTACGAGCAGTACTTC,CASSPRGGGSYEQYF
TRBV19,TRBJ2-3,NA,NA,TGTGCCAGTAGTAGAACGGCCACTACAACTAGCACAGATACGCAGTATTTT,CASSRTATTTSTDTQYF
TRBV4-2,TRBJ2-1,NA,once,TGTGCCAGCAGCCTGCAAGGGGGGCTAGCGTCGGCCTCCTACAATGAGCAGTTCTTC,CASSLQGGLASASYNEQFF
TRBV6-5,TRBJ1-2,NA,NA,TGTGCCAGCGGCGAGGGCTATGGCTACACCTTC,CASGEGYGYTF
TRBV5-4,TRBJ2-7,NA,NA,TGTGCCAGCAGCTTGTCGAGGCTAGCGCGTGTAGACGAGCAGTACTTC,CASSLSRLARVDEQYF
TRBV6-1,TRBJ1-1,NA,NA,TGTGCCAGCAGGACCGGGTGGGGGAACACTGAAGCTTTCTTT,CASRTGWGNTEAFF
TRBV28,TRBJ2-7,NA,once,TGTGCCAGCAGTCCCGCCCATGGCGTGGGATCCTACGAGCAGTACTTC,CASSPAHGVGSYEQYF
TRBV28,TRBJ2-7,NA,NA,TGTGCCAGCAGTTTGGGGGGAGGAGGGCTCTACGAGCAGTACTTC,CASSLGGGGLYEQYF
TRBV6-1,TRBJ1-2,TRBD1,NA,TGTGCCAGCAGCGGGACAGGGGAGGCCTATGGCTACACCTTC,CASSGTGEAYGYTF
TRBV5-1,TRBJ2-7,NA,NA,TGCGCCAGCAGCTCAGGGGACGCTCTGGACGAGCAGTACTTC,CASSSGDALDEQYF
TRBV7-9,TRBJ2-1,TRBD2,NA,TGTGCCAGCAGTCCTAGATCCGGGACTAGCGGGACGGATGAGCAGTTCTTC,CASSPRSGTSGTDEQFF
TRBV25-1,TRBJ2-1,NA,NA,TGTGCCGTTGGGTACTCCTACAATGAGCAGTTCTTC,CAVGYSYNEQFF
TRBV11-2,TRBJ1-1,TRBD1,NA,TGTGCCAGCAGCCACAGGGGAAACACTGAAGCTTTCTTT,CASSHRGNTEAFF
TRBV6-5,TRBJ1-1,NA,NA,TGTGCCAGCAGCCTCAGACGGGAGAACACTGAAGCTTTCTTT,CASSLRRENTEAFF
TRBV2,TRBJ1-1,NA,NA,TGTGCCAGCAGTGTTCTCGCGGAGGTGAACACTGAAGCTTTCTTT,CASSVLAEVNTEAFF
TRBV27,TRBJ1-2,NA,once,TGTGCCAGCAGTTTCAGCCGACAATTCCCTGGCTACACCTTC,CASSFSRQFPGYTF
TRBV28,TRBJ2-2,NA,NA,TGTGCCAGCAGTGCCCTAGGGTTTACCGGGGAGCTGTTTTTT,CASSALGFTGELFF
TRBV7-9,TRBJ2-7,TRBD2,NA,TGTGCCAGCAGCTTAGAGGGCGGGAGCTCCTACGAGCAGTACTTC,CASSLEGGSSYEQYF
TRBV18,TRBJ2-4,TRBD1,once,TGTGCCAGCTCTCCACAGGGGATACAAAACATTCAGTACTTC,CASSPQGIQNIQYF
TRBV5-6,TRBJ2-5,TRBD2,NA,TGTGCCAGCAGCTTGCTTACTAGCGGTCCTCCGGCCCAGTACTTC,CASSLLTSGPPAQYF
TRBV18,TRBJ1-1,TRBD1,NA,TGTGCCAGCTCACATCAGGGGGCACCTGAAGCTTTCTTT,CASSHQGAPEAFF
TRBV11-2,TRBJ2-5,NA,NA,TGTGCCAGCAGCTTAGGCCTACTGAAAGAGACCCAGTACTTC,CASSLGLLKETQYF
TRBV9,TRBJ2-7,NA,NA,TGTGCCAGCAGCGTAGGAACCGACTCCTACGAGCAGTACTTC,CASSVGTDSYEQYF
TRBV5-5,TRBJ2-7,TRBD2,NA,TGTGCCAGCAGCTTGGTGAGGACTAGCGGGAGGGAAGCCCTCTACGAGCAGTACTTC,CASSLVRTSGREALYEQYF
TRBV25-1,TRBJ2-7,NA,NA,TGTGCCAGCAGTATCGATTTCTACGAGCAGTACTTC,CASSIDFYEQYF
TRBV18,TRBJ1-2,NA,NA,TGTGCCAGCTCCCTGACAGATAACTATGGCTACACCTTC,CASSLTDNYGYTF
TRBV7-9,TRBJ2-3,NA,NA,TGTGCCAGCAGCTTAGCGCCGGGAGATACGCAGTATTTT,CASSLAPGDTQYF
TRBV11-3,TRBJ2-2,NA,NA,TGTGCCAGCAGCTTAGTCGTCCACGGGGTAGGGGAGCTGTTTTTT,CASSLVVHGVGELFF
TRBV28,TRBJ2-7,TRBD2,NA,TGTGCCAGCAGTTTAGCGGGAGAGCCCTACGAGCAGTACTTC,CASSLAGEPYEQYF
TRBV5-1,TRBJ2-1,NA,NA,TGCGCCAGCAGCACCGACAGGAGGTGGTCCTACAATGAGCAGTTCTTC,CASSTDRRWSYNEQFF
TRBV10-3,TRBJ2-1,NA,NA,TGTGCCATCAGTGCCGGGTCTGAGCAGTTCTTC,CAISAGSEQFF
TRBV5-1,TRBJ2-7,NA,NA,TGCGCCAGCAGTGTCGGGGCGGGTGTGGGCGAGCAGTACTTC,CASSVGAGVGEQYF
TRBV29-1,TRBJ2-7,NA,NA,TGCAGCGCCCGACAGACTTACGAGCAGTACTTC,CSARQTYEQYF
TRBV6-5,TRBJ2-7,NA,NA,TGTGCCAGCAGTTACCAGACAGACACCTACGAGCAGTACTTC,CASSYQTDTYEQYF
TRBV5-6,TRBJ2-7,NA,few,TGTGCCAGCAGCTTGTACCAGGGAACCCCCTACGAGCAGTACTTC,CASSLYQGTPYEQYF
TRBV19,TRBJ1-1,NA,NA,TGTGCCAGTAGCATCGCCTTGCTAGGGGCTGAAATCATAATGGAAGCTTTCTTT,CASSIALLGAEIIMEAFF
TRBV18,TRBJ1-2,NA,NA,TGTGCCAGCTCACGCCGCCCGGGTAGTTTGGGTGGCTACACCTTC,CASSRRPGSLGGYTF
TRBV2,TRBJ2-3,TRBD2,once,TGTGCCAGCAGTGAACAAAGCGGGAGGACAGATACGCAGTATTTT,CASSEQSGRTDTQYF